The 14 T cell receptor beta chains reported below all come from one sample, sequenced in a study of blood T cell repertoires in COVID-19 (TCRdb year 2020). Library preparation employed the immunoSEQ multiplex PCR assay. Not all clones reach the TCRdb copy of this immuneACCESS table, which keeps in-frame sequences only. Checked studies attribute under half of the gap to unresolved V genes and leave the rest unexplained. The sample has 300,000 to 350,000 clones on record, about nine tenths of them singletons. The ten most abundant clones make up around 3.9% of the sample. The sequencing sample was made of peripheral blood. The receptors were gathered from an older woman with COVID-19, enrolled during active disease.

The V gene is TRBV10-3, the J gene TRBJ2-2, with D perhaps matching TRBD1 (5 bases). CDR3 length: 17 amino acids. Trimming pared 2 bases from V and 6 bases from J, leaving 19 bases between. CDR1 ENHRY and CDR2 SYGVKD come from the germline V gene. CDR3 region: CAISEDSQGIYAGELFF. The CDR3 DNA reads TGTGCCATCAGTGAGGATAGCCAGGGAATTTACGCCGGGGAGCTGTTTTTT.

This clone has only one observation. The chain joins TRBV4-1 to TRBJ1-6, with TRBD1 as a possible D gene (5 bases). The CDR3 consists of 16 residues. Germline CDR1 is MGHRA and CDR2 is YSYEKL. V gave up 0 bases and J gave up 11 bases, with 17 bases separating them. The CDR3 loop reads CASSQEQGGRVTPLHF. CDR3 DNA sequence: TGCGCCAGCAGCCAAGAGCAGGGAGGACGGGTAACACCCCTCCACTTT.

This clone was observed a handful of times. The rearrangement links TRBV15 to TRBJ2-2; perhaps TRBD1 as D (5 bases). Germline V gene lookup returns CDR1 LNHNV and CDR2 YYDKDF (reference sequence). CDR3 length: 14 amino acids. The ends were cut back, 2 bases at V and 1 base at J, with 5 bases in the middle. The chain's CDR3 is CATSRQGNTGELFF. The CDR3 DNA reads as TGTGCCACCAGCAGACAGGGGAACACCGGGGAGCTGTTTTTT.

This rearrangement joins TRBV10-3 to TRBJ1-4; tentatively, D is TRBD1 (5 bases). The CDR3 is 14 residues long. Germline V gene sequence: CDR1 ENHRY, CDR2 SYGVKD. Between the trimmed V and J ends, which lost 2 bases and 8 bases, there was a span of 12 bases. The CDR3 DNA reads as TGTGCCATCAGTGAGACAGGAAACCCCGAAAAACTGTTTTTT. Translated: CAISETGNPEKLFF.

The CDR3 spells CATSRDAVNLAYEQYF. The CDR3 DNA sequence: TGTGCCACCAGCAGAGATGCAGTCAATCTTGCCTACGAGCAGTACTTC. The chain is built from TRBV15 and TRBJ2-7, with no clear D. CDR1 and CDR2 from the germline V gene are LNHNV and YYDKDF (reference sequence). Trimming took 0 bases from V and 2 from J, leaving 14 bases between them. This CDR3 has 16 residues.

About this clone itself: This CDR3 is also generated by other DNA sequences in the sample. The rearrangement uses TRBV18 and TRBJ2-7; perhaps TRBD1 as D (6 bases). Per the germline V gene, CDR1 is KGHSH and CDR2 is LQKENI. CDR3 length equals 13 residues. The V gene lost 3 bases and the J gene lost 1 base, with 7 bases spanning the gap. As DNA, the CDR3 is TGTGCCAGCTCACCCGGACAGTCCTACGAGCAGTACTTC. Its translation is CASSPGQSYEQYF.

The chain couples TRBV19 to TRBJ1-4; TRBD1 is a possible D gene (6 bases). V was shortened by 3 bases and J by 2 bases, with 13 bases between the two germline ends. The germline V gene has CDR1 LNHDA and CDR2 SQIVND (reference sequence). The CDR3 covers 16 residues. The CDR3 here is CASSMGRGTTNEKLFF. CDR3 nucleotide sequence: TGTGCCAGTAGTATGGGCAGGGGTACGACTAATGAAAAACTGTTTTTT.

V is TRBV5-1 and J is TRBJ2-1; 8 bases fit TRBD1. The CDR3 has 15 amino acids. CDR1 is SGHRS, CDR2 YFSETQ, per germline. Trimming at V came to 2 bases and at J to 4 bases, leaving 5 bases not matched to a gene. CDR3 DNA sequence: TGCGCCAGCAGCTTAGGGACAGGTGTATACAATGAGCAGTTCTTC. Translation: CASSLGTGVYNEQFF.

In this sample, this clone turned up once. The chain is built from TRBV6-1 and TRBJ2-3; weak D call: TRBD2 (6 bases). The CDR3 loop spans 16 amino acids. Germline V gene sequence: CDR1 MNHNS, CDR2 SASEGT. V was pared by 4 bases and J by 0 bases, with 14 bases between. The CDR3 DNA is TGTGCCAGCAGTGGCCATAGCGGTTTAAGCACAGATACGCAGTATTTT. Protein product: CASSGHSGLSTDTQYF.

The chain combines TRBV9 with TRBJ1-4, with TRBD1 as a possible D gene (5 bases). V shed 3 bases and J shed 5 bases, with 14 bases lying between them. This CDR3 region has 15 residues. Germline CDR1 and CDR2: SGDLS and YYNGEE. In DNA form, the CDR3 reads TGTGCCAGCAGCGCCCCGGGGGAGGTGAATGAAAAACTGTTTTTT. Its translation is CASSAPGEVNEKLFF. The variable domain in full, with the rest retrieved from reference TRBV9 and TRBJ1-4, is DSGVTQTPKHLITATGQRVTLRCSPRSGDLSVYWYQQSLDQGLQFLIQYYNGEERAKGNILERFSAQQFPDLHSELNLSSLELGDSALYFCASSAPGEVNEKLFFGSGTQLSVL.

This clone was detected once. The J gene is TRBJ2-5, the V gene TRBV6-1, with D possibly being TRBD1 (5 bases). The V and J ends lost 1 base and 5 bases respectively, with 8 bases between them. CDR3 length equals 13 residues. CDR1 is MNHNS and CDR2 is SASEGT in the germline V gene. The CDR3 region has the DNA TGTGCCAGCAGTGAAGACAGGTGGGAGACCCAGTACTTC. It translates to CASSEDRWETQYF.

Regarding this clone: Just one base apart from a much larger clone, this may be a read error. The sample carries other DNA sequences with the same CDR3. The chain carries TRBV29-1 and TRBJ2-2; maybe TRBD2 (5 bases). The V gene lost 4 bases and the J gene lost 4 bases, with 10 bases spanning the gap. CDR3 length equals 13 residues. Per germline, CDR1 SQVTM and CDR2 ANQGSEA. CDR3 in DNA: TGCAGCGTTGTCGGGGTTGGCACCGGGGAGCTGTTTTTT. Encoded protein: CSVVGVGTGELFF.

The V gene is TRBV2, the J gene TRBJ2-2, with D perhaps matching TRBD1 (6 bases). Trimming stripped 7 bases from V and 5 bases from J, with 20 bases between. Germline values: CDR1 SNHLY, CDR2 FYNNEI. The CDR3 has 16 amino acids. The DNA of the CDR3 is TGTGCCAGCACACCAGGGGTATCTCAGGCAACCGGGGAGCTGTTTTTT. Translating gives CASTPGVSQATGELFF.

The chain links TRBV11-2 to TRBJ1-5; 7 bases are a match to TRBD1. The ends lost 4 bases at V and 4 bases at J; junction bases unmatched: 10. CDR1 and CDR2 from the germline V gene are SGHAT and FQNNGV. This CDR3 contains 16 residues. The CDR3 region is CASSSDRTGRNQPQHF. The CDR3 nucleotides are TGTGCCAGCAGCTCAGATAGGACAGGAAGGAATCAGCCCCAGCATTTT.